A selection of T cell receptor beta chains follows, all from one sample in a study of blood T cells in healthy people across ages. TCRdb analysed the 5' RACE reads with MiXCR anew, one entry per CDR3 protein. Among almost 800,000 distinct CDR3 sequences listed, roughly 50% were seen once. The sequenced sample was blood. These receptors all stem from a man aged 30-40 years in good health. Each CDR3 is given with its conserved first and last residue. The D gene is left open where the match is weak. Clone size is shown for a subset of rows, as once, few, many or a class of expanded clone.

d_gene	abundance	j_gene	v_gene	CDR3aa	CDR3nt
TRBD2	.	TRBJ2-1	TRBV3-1	CASSLSGSWNEQFF	TGTGCCAGCAGCCTTAGCGGGAGTTGGAATGAGCAGTTCTTC
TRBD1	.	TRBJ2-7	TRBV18	CASSPGQGLHEQYF	TGTGCCAGCTCACCGGGACAGGGGCTCCACGAGCAGTACTTC
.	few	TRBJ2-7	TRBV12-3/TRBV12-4	CASSFGTYDYEQYF	TGTGCCAGCAGTTTCGGGACATACGACTACGAGCAGTACTTC
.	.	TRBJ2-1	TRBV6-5	CASSYWQFF	TGTGCCAGCAGTTACTGGCAGTTCTTC
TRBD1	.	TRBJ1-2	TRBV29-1	CSAGTGTGAYGYTF	TGCAGCGCCGGAACCGGGACAGGGGCCTATGGCTACACCTTC
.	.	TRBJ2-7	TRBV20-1	CSARVPSRDYEQYF	TGCAGTGCTAGAGTTCCGAGCAGAGACTACGAGCAGTACTTC
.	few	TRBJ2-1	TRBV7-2	CASSVGGVVNEQFF	TGTGCCAGCAGCGTAGGGGGTGTCGTTAATGAGCAGTTCTTC
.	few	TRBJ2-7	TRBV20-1	CSARDLDEQYF	TGCAGTGCTAGAGATTTAGACGAGCAGTACTTC
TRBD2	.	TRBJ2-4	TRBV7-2	CASSLRLAGALAKNIQYF	TGTGCCAGCAGCTTACGGCTAGCGGGGGCACTAGCCAAAAACATTCAGTACTTC
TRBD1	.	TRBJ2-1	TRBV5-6	CASCTGTGAYNEQFF	TGTGCCAGTTGCACCGGGACAGGGGCATACAATGAGCAGTTCTTC
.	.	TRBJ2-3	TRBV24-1	CATSEPGEDTQYF	TGTGCCACCAGTGAACCAGGGGAAGATACGCAGTATTTT
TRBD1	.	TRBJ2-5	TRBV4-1	CASSQATGVRETQYF	TGCGCCAGCAGCCAAGCGACAGGGGTACGGGAGACCCAGTACTTC
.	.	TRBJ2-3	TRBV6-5	CASSLSVASTDTQYF	TGTGCCAGCAGTTTATCTGTGGCGAGCACAGATACGCAGTATTTT
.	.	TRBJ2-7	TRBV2	CASTDSQLLGEQYF	TGTGCCAGCACCGACAGTCAGTTACTGGGCGAGCAGTACTTC
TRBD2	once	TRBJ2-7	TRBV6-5	CASSYTLLATSSYNEQYF	TGTGCCAGCAGTTACACCCTACTAGCGACAAGCTCCTACAATGAGCAGTACTTC
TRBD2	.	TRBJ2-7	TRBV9	CASSASGGAYEQYF	TGTGCCAGCAGCGCTAGCGGGGGGGCTTACGAGCAGTACTTC
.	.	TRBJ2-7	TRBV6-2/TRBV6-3	CASSYVPDDEQYF	TGTGCCAGCAGTTATGTTCCGGATGACGAGCAGTACTTC
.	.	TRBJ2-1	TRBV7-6	CASSLLDGVGGYNEQFF	TGTGCCAGCAGCTTGCTCGATGGGGTTGGGGGCTACAATGAGCAGTTCTTC
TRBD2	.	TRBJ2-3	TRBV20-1	CNAPSGGGNGDTQYF	TGCAATGCTCCTAGTGGCGGGGGGAACGGAGATACGCAGTATTTT
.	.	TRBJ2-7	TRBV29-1	CSVEDGRDEQYF	TGCAGCGTTGAAGATGGCCGCGACGAGCAGTACTTC
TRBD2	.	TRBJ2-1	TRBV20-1	CSAGGLAEHNERFF	TGCAGTGCTGGGGGACTAGCGGAGCACAATGAGCGGTTCTTC
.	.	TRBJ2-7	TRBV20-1	CSARWDGIGEQYF	TGCAGTGCTAGATGGGACGGCATAGGCGAGCAGTACTTC
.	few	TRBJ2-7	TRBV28	CASSYHSYEQYF	TGTGCCAGCAGTTATCACAGCTACGAGCAGTACTTC
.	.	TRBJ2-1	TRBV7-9	CASSADFGGNEQFF	TGTGCCAGCAGCGCGGACTTCGGGGGAAATGAGCAGTTCTTC
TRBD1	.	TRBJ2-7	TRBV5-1	CASSFSGTGDYEQYF	TGCGCCAGCAGCTTCTCCGGGACAGGGGACTACGAGCAGTACTTC
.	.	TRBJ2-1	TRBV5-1	CASTPGTSSPMGFF	TGCGCCAGCACGCCGGGAACGAGTTCCCCTATGGGGTTCTTC
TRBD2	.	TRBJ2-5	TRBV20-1	CSTRGERGKETQYF	TGCAGTACTAGAGGAGAGCGGGGGAAAGAGACCCAGTACTTC
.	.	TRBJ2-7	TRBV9	CASTETPPKGGGGYEQYF	TGTGCCAGCACCGAGACCCCCCCGAAGGGAGGAGGTGGGTACGAGCAGTACTTC
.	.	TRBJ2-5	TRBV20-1	CSARDLVGETQYF	TGCAGTGCTAGAGATCTAGTAGGGGAGACCCAGTACTTC
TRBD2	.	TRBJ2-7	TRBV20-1	CSARDALTSGNYEQYF	TGCAGTGCTAGAGATGCCCTGACTAGCGGGAACTACGAGCAGTACTTC
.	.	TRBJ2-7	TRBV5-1	CASRVTTSSYEQYF	TGCGCCAGCAGAGTGACTACCTCCTCCTACGAGCAGTACTTC
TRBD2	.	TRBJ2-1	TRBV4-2	CASSQDRLADNEQFF	TGTGCCAGCAGCCAAGATCGTCTAGCGGACAATGAGCAGTTCTTC
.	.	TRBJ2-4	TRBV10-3	CAISESMFGETKNIQYF	TGTGCCATCAGTGAGTCGATGTTTGGGGAGACCAAAAACATTCAGTACTTC
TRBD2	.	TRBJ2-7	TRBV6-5	CASRPTSGRAHEQYF	TGTGCCAGCAGGCCAACTAGCGGGAGGGCTCACGAGCAGTACTTC